A selection of T cell receptor beta chains follows, all from one sample in a study of response to subunit inactivated influenza vaccine. TCRdb processed the RT-PCR reads anew with MiXCR; each CDR3 protein has one entry. The sample comprises about 500,000 distinct CDR3 sequences, approximately 17% of which are singletons, and approximately 3% rests with the top ten. Sequenced here: CD4+ T cells sorted from PBMCs, sampled less than 30 months after vaccination. The source is a man aged 45-69 years who received an inactivated influenza vaccine. CDR3s include the opening cysteine and the closing phenylalanine or tryptophan. The D gene is left open where the match is weak. Part of the rows lack a size; the others show once, few, many or a class for expanded clones.

d_gene: .; v_gene: TRBV6-1; abundance: few; j_gene: TRBJ1-2; len: 14; CDR3aa: CASSEWDVGYGYTF; CDR3nt: TGTGCCAGCAGTGAATGGGATGTGGGCTATGGCTACACCTTC
d_gene: .; v_gene: TRBV7-3; abundance: .; j_gene: TRBJ1-6; len: 13; CDR3aa: CASSLSTNSPLHF; CDR3nt: TGTGCCAGCAGCCTATCTACTAATTCACCCCTCCACTTT
d_gene: TRBD2; v_gene: TRBV29-1; abundance: .; j_gene: TRBJ2-1; len: 14; CDR3aa: CSANRLAGYNEQFF; CDR3nt: TGCAGCGCAAACAGACTAGCGGGATACAATGAGCAGTTCTTC
d_gene: TRBD2; v_gene: TRBV6-2/TRBV6-3; abundance: many; j_gene: TRBJ2-1; len: 14; CDR3aa: CASTTGTSGQEQFF; CDR3nt: TGTGCCAGCACCACCGGGACTAGCGGACAAGAGCAGTTCTTC
d_gene: .; v_gene: TRBV20-1; abundance: few; j_gene: TRBJ1-3; len: 16; CDR3aa: CSATPGMRISGNTIYF; CDR3nt: TGCAGTGCTACCCCGGGAATGAGGATCTCTGGAAACACCATATATTTT
d_gene: .; v_gene: TRBV24-1; abundance: many; j_gene: TRBJ2-2; len: 12; CDR3aa: CATSPYYGELFF; CDR3nt: TGTGCCACCAGTCCCTATTACGGGGAGCTGTTTTTT
d_gene: TRBD2; v_gene: TRBV7-9; abundance: few; j_gene: TRBJ2-3; len: 12; CDR3aa: CAAGISTDTQYF; CDR3nt: TGTGCAGCGGGGATTAGCACAGATACGCAGTATTTT
d_gene: TRBD1; v_gene: TRBV24-1; abundance: few; j_gene: TRBJ2-7; len: 16; CDR3aa: CATSGDDPGQGDEQYF; CDR3nt: TGTGCCACCAGTGGCGACGACCCGGGACAGGGGGACGAGCAGTACTTC
d_gene: .; v_gene: TRBV24-1; abundance: .; j_gene: TRBJ2-1; len: 13; CDR3aa: CATSAGTYNGQFF; CDR3nt: TGTGCCACCAGTGCGGGAACCTACAATGGGCAGTTCTTC
d_gene: .; v_gene: TRBV5-6; abundance: many; j_gene: TRBJ1-2; len: 14; CDR3aa: CASSKAKAVYGYTF; CDR3nt: TGTGCCAGCAGCAAAGCTAAAGCCGTTTATGGCTACACCTTC
d_gene: TRBD2; v_gene: TRBV11-1; abundance: few; j_gene: TRBJ2-1; len: 18; CDR3aa: CASSRYGVSGTSGYEQFF; CDR3nt: TGTGCCAGCAGCCGATATGGCGTTTCCGGGACTAGCGGGTATGAGCAGTTCTTC
d_gene: .; v_gene: TRBV20-1; abundance: few; j_gene: TRBJ1-1; len: 13; CDR3aa: CSAQMYRNTEAFF; CDR3nt: TGCAGCGCCCAGATGTACAGGAACACTGAAGCTTTCTTT
d_gene: .; v_gene: TRBV5-1; abundance: many; j_gene: TRBJ1-6; len: 15; CDR3aa: CASSFTPDRNSPLHF; CDR3nt: TGCGCCAGCAGCTTCACCCCAGACAGGAATTCACCCCTCCACTTT
d_gene: TRBD2; v_gene: TRBV2; abundance: .; j_gene: TRBJ2-3; len: 15; CDR3aa: CASSAGTSPTDTQYF; CDR3nt: TGTGCCAGCAGTGCCGGGACTAGTCCCACAGATACGCAGTATTTT
d_gene: TRBD2; v_gene: TRBV20-1; abundance: .; j_gene: TRBJ2-7; len: 13; CDR3aa: CSAPGTSSYEQYF; CDR3nt: TGCAGTGCTCCCGGGACTAGCTCCTACGAGCAGTACTTC
d_gene: TRBD2; v_gene: TRBV9; abundance: few; j_gene: TRBJ2-1; len: 15; CDR3aa: CASSVELAGKDEQFF; CDR3nt: TGTGCCAGCAGCGTAGAACTAGCGGGAAAGGATGAGCAGTTCTTC
d_gene: .; v_gene: TRBV6-1; abundance: .; j_gene: TRBJ1-1; len: 13; CDR3aa: CASSEVGNTEAFF; CDR3nt: TGTGCCAGCAGTGAAGTGGGGAACACTGAAGCTTTCTTT
d_gene: TRBD1; v_gene: TRBV6-6; abundance: few; j_gene: TRBJ2-7; len: 13; CDR3aa: CASIRGQGAEQYF; CDR3nt: TGTGCCAGCATCAGGGGACAGGGGGCCGAGCAGTACTTC
d_gene: TRBD1; v_gene: TRBV5-6; abundance: many; j_gene: TRBJ2-1; len: 15; CDR3aa: CASSARDRVYNEQFF; CDR3nt: TGTGCCAGCAGCGCAAGGGACAGGGTATACAATGAGCAGTTCTTC
d_gene: .; v_gene: TRBV3-1; abundance: few; j_gene: TRBJ1-1; len: 16; CDR3aa: CASSQGPRGLSTEAFF; CDR3nt: TGTGCCAGCAGCCAAGGCCCCAGGGGATTGAGCACTGAAGCTTTCTTT
d_gene: .; v_gene: TRBV18; abundance: .; j_gene: TRBJ2-7; len: 14; CDR3aa: CASSPGTLDYEQYF; CDR3nt: TGTGCCAGCTCACCCGGGACCCTAGACTACGAGCAGTACTTC
d_gene: TRBD1; v_gene: TRBV4-2; abundance: .; j_gene: TRBJ2-7; len: 15; CDR3aa: CASSHSGTGGDEQYF; CDR3nt: TGTGCCAGCAGCCATTCCGGGACAGGGGGCGACGAGCAGTACTTC
d_gene: .; v_gene: TRBV6-1; abundance: .; j_gene: TRBJ2-7; len: 16; CDR3aa: CASSPKDGMKFYEQYF; CDR3nt: TGTGCCAGCAGCCCTAAGGACGGAATGAAGTTCTACGAGCAGTACTTC
d_gene: .; v_gene: TRBV19; abundance: .; j_gene: TRBJ1-1; len: 16; CDR3aa: CASSIGATGGRTEAFF; CDR3nt: TGTGCCAGTAGTATAGGGGCCACCGGAGGAAGAACTGAAGCTTTCTTT
d_gene: .; v_gene: TRBV9; abundance: .; j_gene: TRBJ2-3; len: 13; CDR3aa: CASSVGWTDTQYF; CDR3nt: TGTGCCAGCAGCGTAGGGTGGACAGATACGCAGTATTTT
d_gene: TRBD1; v_gene: TRBV20-1; abundance: many; j_gene: TRBJ2-4; len: 14; CDR3aa: CSARQGLGQNIQYF; CDR3nt: TGCAGTGCAAGACAGGGATTGGGCCAAAACATTCAGTACTTC
d_gene: TRBD1; v_gene: TRBV4-3; abundance: few; j_gene: TRBJ2-7; len: 13; CDR3aa: CASSWREGTAPFF; CDR3nt: TGCGCCAGCAGCTGGCGAGAGGGGACAGCCCCTTTCTTC
d_gene: .; v_gene: TRBV12-3/TRBV12-4; abundance: few; j_gene: TRBJ2-3; len: 12; CDR3aa: CASSLGVGTQYF; CDR3nt: TGTGCCAGCAGTTTGGGAGTTGGAACGCAGTATTTT
d_gene: TRBD1; v_gene: TRBV28; abundance: .; j_gene: TRBJ2-3; len: 14; CDR3aa: CASRNRGSTDTQYF; CDR3nt: TGTGCCAGCAGGAACAGGGGTAGCACAGATACGCAGTATTTT
d_gene: .; v_gene: TRBV6-5; abundance: few; j_gene: TRBJ1-3; len: 14; CDR3aa: CASSWTVSGNTIYF; CDR3nt: TGTGCCAGCAGTTGGACGGTCTCTGGAAACACCATATATTTT
d_gene: .; v_gene: TRBV7-2; abundance: few; j_gene: TRBJ2-1; len: 15; CDR3aa: CASSFSDISDNEQFF; CDR3nt: TGTGCCAGCAGCTTCTCGGACATCTCAGACAATGAGCAGTTCTTC
d_gene: .; v_gene: TRBV7-9; abundance: .; j_gene: TRBJ2-3; len: 13; CDR3aa: CASSATSWDTQYF; CDR3nt: TGTGCCAGCAGCGCAACCTCATGGGATACGCAGTATTTT
d_gene: .; v_gene: TRBV11-2; abundance: many; j_gene: TRBJ2-3; len: 17; CDR3aa: CASSGIQQSGHTDTQYF; CDR3nt: TGTGCCAGCAGCGGCATACAGCAAAGCGGGCACACAGATACGCAGTATTTT
d_gene: TRBD1; v_gene: TRBV14; abundance: .; j_gene: TRBJ1-4; len: 16; CDR3aa: CASSQGDRGRSEKLFF; CDR3nt: TGTGCCAGCAGCCAAGGGGACAGGGGGCGCTCGGAAAAACTGTTTTTT
d_gene: TRBD1; v_gene: TRBV12-3/TRBV12-4; abundance: .; j_gene: TRBJ2-3; len: 13; CDR3aa: CASREQGTDTQYF; CDR3nt: TGTGCCAGCAGAGAACAGGGGACAGATACGCAGTATTTT
d_gene: TRBD1; v_gene: TRBV5-1; abundance: .; j_gene: TRBJ1-4; len: 20; CDR3aa: CASSQDRVGSGPATNEKLFF; CDR3nt: TGCGCCAGCAGCCAGGACAGGGTTGGGTCGGGACCTGCAACTAATGAAAAACTGTTTTTT
d_gene: TRBD1; v_gene: TRBV18; abundance: few; j_gene: TRBJ1-1; len: 15; CDR3aa: CASSPLAGGLTEAFF; CDR3nt: TGTGCCAGCTCACCCTTGGCAGGGGGCCTCACTGAAGCTTTCTTT
d_gene: TRBD1; v_gene: TRBV29-1; abundance: few; j_gene: TRBJ2-7; len: 14; CDR3aa: CSVVKGTGGYEQYF; CDR3nt: TGCAGCGTTGTAAAAGGGACAGGGGGCTACGAGCAGTACTTC
d_gene: TRBD1; v_gene: TRBV18; abundance: many; j_gene: TRBJ1-2; len: 14; CDR3aa: CASSLQDRAYGYTF; CDR3nt: TGTGCCAGCTCACTCCAGGACAGGGCCTATGGCTACACCTTC
d_gene: TRBD2; v_gene: TRBV6-1; abundance: many; j_gene: TRBJ2-7; len: 16; CDR3aa: CASTHWGLAGPREQYF; CDR3nt: TGTGCCAGCACCCACTGGGGACTAGCGGGACCTCGCGAGCAGTACTTC
d_gene: TRBD1; v_gene: TRBV29-1; abundance: few; j_gene: TRBJ1-4; len: 14; CDR3aa: CSVMKTGLNEKLFF; CDR3nt: TGCAGCGTGATGAAGACAGGGCTTAATGAAAAACTGTTTTTT
d_gene: TRBD2; v_gene: TRBV3-1; abundance: once; j_gene: TRBJ2-5; len: 14; CDR3aa: CASSHGRGEETQYF; CDR3nt: TGTGCCAGCAGCCACGGGCGGGGGGAAGAGACCCAGTACTTC
d_gene: .; v_gene: TRBV12-3/TRBV12-4; abundance: .; j_gene: TRBJ2-2; len: 15; CDR3aa: CASSIGLFATGELFF; CDR3nt: TGTGCCAGCAGTATTGGACTATTCGCCACCGGGGAGCTGTTTTTT
d_gene: TRBD1; v_gene: TRBV6-1; abundance: few; j_gene: TRBJ1-2; len: 14; CDR3aa: CASNLGQGGNGYTF; CDR3nt: TGTGCCAGCAACCTCGGACAGGGGGGGAATGGCTACACCTTC
d_gene: TRBD2; v_gene: TRBV4-3; abundance: .; j_gene: TRBJ2-3; len: 15; CDR3aa: CASSLWGGNTDTQYF; CDR3nt: TGCGCCAGCAGCTTGTGGGGGGGAAACACAGATACGCAGTATTTT
d_gene: .; v_gene: TRBV25-1; abundance: .; j_gene: TRBJ2-1; len: 16; CDR3aa: CASSTLFGETYNEQFF; CDR3nt: TGTGCCAGCAGTACCCTTTTCGGGGAGACCTACAATGAGCAGTTCTTC
d_gene: .; v_gene: TRBV25-1; abundance: .; j_gene: TRBJ2-1; len: 15; CDR3aa: CASSENHLSYNEQFF; CDR3nt: TGTGCCAGCAGTGAAAATCATCTCTCCTACAATGAGCAGTTCTTC
d_gene: TRBD1; v_gene: TRBV12-3/TRBV12-4; abundance: .; j_gene: TRBJ1-1; len: 15; CDR3aa: CASSTVRQGNTEAFF; CDR3nt: TGTGCCAGCAGTACCGTTAGACAGGGGAACACTGAAGCTTTCTTT
d_gene: .; v_gene: TRBV20-1; abundance: .; j_gene: TRBJ2-7; len: 15; CDR3aa: CSARDGAESSYEQYF; CDR3nt: TGCAGTGCTAGAGATGGAGCGGAGAGCTCCTACGAGCAGTACTTC
d_gene: .; v_gene: TRBV5-4; abundance: .; j_gene: TRBJ1-2; len: 14; CDR3aa: CASSLPGWGNGYTF; CDR3nt: TGTGCCAGCAGCTTACCAGGGTGGGGGAATGGCTACACCTTC
d_gene: .; v_gene: TRBV20-1; abundance: few; j_gene: TRBJ1-6; len: 16; CDR3aa: CSAREQGSSYNSPLHF; CDR3nt: TGCAGTGCTAGAGAACAGGGCAGCTCCTATAATTCACCCCTCCACTTT
d_gene: TRBD1; v_gene: TRBV7-2; abundance: many; j_gene: TRBJ1-2; len: 14; CDR3aa: CASSYPGQGDGYTF; CDR3nt: TGTGCCAGCAGCTACCCGGGACAGGGTGATGGCTACACCTTC
d_gene: .; v_gene: TRBV2; abundance: .; j_gene: TRBJ2-7; len: 15; CDR3aa: CASRQGSVGGYELYF; CDR3nt: TGTGCCAGCAGGCAGGGGTCCGTCGGGGGCTACGAGCTGTACTTC
d_gene: .; v_gene: TRBV29-1; abundance: many; j_gene: TRBJ2-2; len: 15; CDR3aa: CSARPSKGQTGELFF; CDR3nt: TGCAGCGCGAGACCGAGCAAGGGGCAGACCGGGGAGCTGTTTTTT
d_gene: TRBD1; v_gene: TRBV2; abundance: .; j_gene: TRBJ2-5; len: 14; CDR3aa: CASSLGTGYETQYF; CDR3nt: TGTGCCAGCAGCCTAGGGACAGGGTACGAGACCCAGTACTTC
d_gene: .; v_gene: TRBV6-2/TRBV6-3; abundance: few; j_gene: TRBJ2-7; len: 14; CDR3aa: CASSYRGDLYEQYF; CDR3nt: TGTGCCAGCAGTTACAGGGGGGACCTCTACGAGCAGTACTTC
d_gene: .; v_gene: TRBV12-3/TRBV12-4; abundance: .; j_gene: TRBJ1-5; len: 16; CDR3aa: CASSPRQARGNQPQHF; CDR3nt: TGTGCCAGCAGTCCGAGACAAGCCCGGGGCAATCAGCCCCAGCATTTT
d_gene: .; v_gene: TRBV24-1; abundance: few; j_gene: TRBJ2-5; len: 14; CDR3aa: CATSDIRGGETQYF; CDR3nt: TGTGCCACCAGTGATATCAGGGGGGGAGAGACCCAGTACTTC